This entry features one T cell receptor (beta chain) sequence. The CDR3 contains 14 residues. Per the germline V gene, CDR1 is SQVTM and CDR2 is ANQGSEA. With 4 bases removed from V and 6 bases from J, the gap between germline ends came to 16 bases. Profiling relied on immunoSEQ multiplex PCR, and the TCRdb table lists in-frame clones only, not all of them. The data show about 36,000 clones, around 90% seen once. This sample is drawn from a study of T cell changes during pregnancy in multiple sclerosis. Material: CD8+ T cells from peripheral blood mononuclear cells, obtained in the third trimester of pregnancy. The sequence came from a female donor with multiple sclerosis, enrolled in a pregnancy study. The V call is TRBV29-1, the J call TRBJ2-1, with D tentatively TRBD2 (5 bases). The chain's CDR3 is CSVAGDWYGNEQFF. In DNA, the CDR3 is TGCAGCGTTGCCGGGGATTGGTATGGCAATGAGCAGTTCTTC.